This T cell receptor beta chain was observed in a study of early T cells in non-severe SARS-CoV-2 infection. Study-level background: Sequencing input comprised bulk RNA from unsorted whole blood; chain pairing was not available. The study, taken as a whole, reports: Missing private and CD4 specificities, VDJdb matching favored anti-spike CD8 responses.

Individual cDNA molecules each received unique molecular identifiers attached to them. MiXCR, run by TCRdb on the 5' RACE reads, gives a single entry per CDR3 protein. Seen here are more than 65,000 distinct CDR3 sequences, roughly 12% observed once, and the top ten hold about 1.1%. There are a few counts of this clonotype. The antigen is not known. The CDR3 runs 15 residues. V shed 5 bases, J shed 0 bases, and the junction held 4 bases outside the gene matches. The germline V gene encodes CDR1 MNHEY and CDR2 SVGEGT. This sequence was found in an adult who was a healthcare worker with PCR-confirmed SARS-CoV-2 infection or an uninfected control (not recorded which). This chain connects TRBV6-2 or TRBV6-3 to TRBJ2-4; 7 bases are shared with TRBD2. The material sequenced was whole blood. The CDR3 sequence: CASSQRGVAKNIQYF. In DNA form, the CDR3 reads TGTGCCAGCAGTCAGCGGGGTGTAGCCAAAAACATTCAGTACTTC.